This T cell receptor (beta chain) came from a study of T cell responses to AZD1222 COVID-19 vaccine. Study-level information: Doses given second, at about 4 or about 12 weeks, were pooled.

Findings and limits, study-wide: Baseline seropositivity characterized only 5 or 6 AZD1222 recipients. The span of vaccine-associated CD4 TCRs extended across spike, with dominance at 160-218 and 743-854.

As for this clone: Its antigen is unknown.

Sequencing used immunoSEQ multiplex PCR; TCRdb keeps in-frame clones, though not all of them. The sample lists over 150,000 clones; 90% were seen once. The ends were cut back, 4 bases at V and 6 bases at J, with 13 bases in the middle. The CDR3 runs 13 residues. Germline lookup yields CDR1 SNHLY and CDR2 FYNNEI. The input for sequencing was peripheral blood, taken on day 0 of AZD1222 vaccination. The clonotype comes from an adult in good health. This chain connects TRBV2 to TRBJ2-7; the D gene is possibly TRBD1 (6 bases). The CDR3 loop is CASSATQGFEQYF. Written as DNA, the CDR3 is TGTGCCAGCAGTGCTACCCAGGGGTTCGAGCAGTACTTC. The full variable domain, rest sourced from reference TRBV2 and TRBJ2-7, is EPEVTQTPSHQVTQMGQEVILRCVPISNHLYFYWYRQILGQKVEFLVSFYNNEISEKSEIFDDQFSVERPDGSNFTLKIRSTKLEDSAMYFCASSATQGFEQYFGPGTRLTVT.